Listed here are 21 T cell receptor beta chains from one sample, sequenced in a study of blood T cell repertoires in COVID-19. Method: immunoSEQ multiplex PCR; TCRdb's copy keeps in-frame clones and lacks some. Among roughly 140,000 clones listed, 80% were seen once. Sample: peripheral blood. These receptors were obtained from a man aged 55 to 70 with acute or convalescent COVID-19.

This rearrangement joins TRBV18 to TRBJ2-3; no reliable D call. This CDR3 comprises 16 residues. Germline CDR1 is KGHSH and CDR2 is LQKENI. Trimming removed 1 base at V and 1 base at J, with 12 bases between. DNA of the CDR3: TGTGCCAGCTCACCACAGCGCGTTCGAGGCACAGATACGCAGTATTTT. Encoded protein: CASSPQRVRGTDTQYF.

Comments on this clone: Within the sample, other DNA sequences also encode this same CDR3. This chain joins TRBV9 and TRBJ1-4, with D perhaps matching TRBD1 (6 bases). CDR3 length: 15 amino acids. Trimming pared 2 bases from V and 0 bases from J, leaving 8 bases between. Germline CDR1 and CDR2: SGDLS and YYNGEE. CDR3: CASSVRGATNEKLFF. The DNA for the CDR3 is TGTGCCAGCAGCGTCAGGGGCGCAACTAATGAAAAACTGTTTTTT.

This rearrangement joins TRBV10-3 to TRBJ2-3; D uncertain. This CDR3 spans 13 amino acids. Trimming shortened V by 6 bases and J by 0 bases, and 7 bases separated the two germline ends. CDR1 and CDR2 from the germline V gene are ENHRY and SYGVKD. The CDR3 spells CAIRAESTDTQYF. The CDR3 nucleotides read TGTGCCATCAGGGCAGAAAGCACAGATACGCAGTATTTT.

The CDR3 nucleotides are TGTGCCAGCAGCTCCTTGACAGGGGGCAGAGATACGCAGTATTTT. This gives the protein CASSSLTGGRDTQYF. V gene TRBV7-2 combines with J gene TRBJ2-3; 10 positions match TRBD1. The CDR3 spans 15 residues. The J segment lost 5 bases and the V segment lost 4 bases, leaving 6 bases of the junction unmatched. Germline CDR1 is SGHTA and CDR2 is FQGNSA.

Details on this clone: At one end, the junction sequence differs from germline, possibly due to a read error. The chain uses TRBV19 and TRBJ2-3; D is unresolved. The germline CDR1 and CDR2 sequences are LNHDA and SQIVND (reference sequence). CDR3 length equals 15 residues. This CDR3 is CASSIDPRSTDTQYF. The CDR3 DNA reads as TGTGCCAGTAGTATAGATCCTAGGAGCACGGATACGCAGTATTTT.

This clone was detected only a few times. This sequence joins TRBV7-2 and TRBJ2-1; 9 bases fit TRBD1. The CDR3 runs 14 residues. Trimming took 5 bases from V and 5 from J; bases not matched to a gene: 4. Per germline, CDR1 SGHTA and CDR2 FQGNSA. CDR3 nucleotides: TGTGCCAGCAGCCCGGGGACAGGGCACAATGAGCAGTTCTTC. Amino acid sequence: CASSPGTGHNEQFF.

This clone was counted a few times. V gene TRBV5-5 combines with J gene TRBJ2-1; perhaps TRBD2 as D (5 bases). The CDR3 sequence is 15 residues long. Trimming left V 2 bases short and J 0 bases short, with 9 bases between. Germline values: CDR1 SGHKS, CDR2 YYEKEE (reference sequence). In DNA form, the CDR3 reads TGTGCCAGCAGCTTTAGCGTAAGCTCCTACAATGAGCAGTTCTTC. This gives the protein CASSFSVSSYNEQFF.

V gene TRBV7-6 combines with J gene TRBJ2-5; 8 bases line up with TRBD1. The V and J ends lost 5 bases and 5 bases, in that order; junction bases with no gene match: 10. This CDR3 contains 15 residues. Germline V gene data show CDR1 as SGHVS and CDR2 as FNYEAQ. This CDR3 reads CASSQDRGGGETQYF. CDR3 DNA sequence: TGTGCCAGCAGCCAAGACAGGGGCGGAGGGGAGACCCAGTACTTC.

The CDR3 loop is CASSFTSYEQYF. In nucleotides, the CDR3 is TGTGCCAGCAGCTTCACATCCTACGAGCAGTACTTC. This rearrangement joins TRBV7-2 to TRBJ2-7, with D unclear. Germline V gene data show CDR1 as SGHTA and CDR2 as FQGNSA. The ends were cut back, 3 bases at V and 1 base at J, with 4 bases in the middle. The CDR3 runs to 12 residues. Together with reference TRBV7-2 and TRBJ2-7, the CDR3 gives the full variable domain: GAGVSQSPSNKVTEKGKDVELRCDPISGHTALYWYRQSLGQGLEFLIYFQGNSAPDKSGLPSDRFSAERTGGSVSTLTIQRTQQEDSAVYLCASSFTSYEQYFGPGTRLTVT.

The chain combines TRBV7-9 with TRBJ1-2, with 8 bases fitting TRBD1. This CDR3 spans 13 amino acids. Germline V CDR1 and CDR2: SEHNR, FQNEAQ (reference sequence). With V trimmed by 4 bases and J by 8 bases, 6 bases remained unmatched. This chain's CDR3 is CASSSAGTGGYTF. The CDR3 DNA sequence: TGTGCCAGCAGCTCCGCCGGGACAGGAGGCTACACCTTC.

This rearrangement joins TRBV14 to TRBJ1-1; the D gene is possibly TRBD1 (6 bases). The CDR3 runs to 13 residues. The V and J ends lost 6 bases and 5 bases respectively, with 13 bases between them. The germline V gene has CDR1 SGHDN and CDR2 FVKESK. CDR3 region: CASSTGRATEAFF. The CDR3 DNA reads as TGTGCCAGCAGTACAGGGAGGGCGACTGAAGCTTTCTTT.

This chain uses TRBV3-1 (or the pseudogene TRBV3-2) with TRBJ1-1; D call uncertain. With 5 bases removed from V and 1 base from J, the gap between germline ends came to 11 bases. Germline CDR1 and CDR2: LGHDT and YNNKEL (reference sequence). The CDR3 consists of 14 residues. The CDR3 loop reads CASSKTGGNTEAFF. The CDR3 DNA is TGTGCCAGCAGCAAAACGGGTGGGAACACTGAAGCTTTCTTT.

The chain employs TRBV18 and TRBJ1-6; the D gene is possibly TRBD1 (6 bases). Trimming stripped 4 bases from V and 6 bases from J, with 13 bases between. The V gene's germline CDR1 is KGHSH and CDR2 LQKENI. The CDR3 has 15 residues. CDR3 in amino acids: CASSRAGQINSPLHF. CDR3 bases: TGTGCCAGCTCACGTGCCGGACAGATTAATTCACCCCTCCACTTT.

This clone showed up just once. This chain uses TRBV28 with TRBJ2-1; TRBD2 aligns across 8 bases. Germline V lookup: CDR1 MDHEN, CDR2 SYDVKM. This CDR3 is built from 16 residues. Trimming removed 3 bases from V and 2 bases from J; junction bases left unmatched: 6. The CDR3 DNA sequence: TGTGCCAGCAGTTTTCGGGCGGGAGGTCCCTACAATGAGCAGTTCTTC. Translating it yields CASSFRAGGPYNEQFF. The full variable domain, rest sourced from reference TRBV28 and TRBJ2-1, is DVKVTQSSRYLVKRTGEKVFLECVQDMDHENMFWYRQDPGLGLRLIYFSYDVKMKEKGDIPEGYSVSREKKERFSLILESASTNQTSMYLCASSFRAGGPYNEQFFGPGTRLTVL.

The table lists this clone with a count of one. The rearrangement uses TRBV12-5 and TRBJ1-6; TRBD1 matches at 7 bases. J gave up 7 bases and V 4 bases, and 7 bases lay outside the gene matches. Germline CDR1 reads LGHNT; CDR2 reads FRNRAP. The CDR3 is 15 amino acids. In nucleotides, the CDR3 is TGTGCTAGTGGTTGCCCGGGACAGCTCAATTCACCCCTCCACTTT. It specifies CASGCPGQLNSPLHF.

V gene TRBV7-8 combines with J gene TRBJ1-1; D is ambiguous. This CDR3 contains 18 residues. V was clipped by 0 bases and J by 1 base, with 18 bases between them. CDR1 is SGHVS and CDR2 is FQNEAQ in the germline V gene. CDR3 region: CASSLAARRAGTNTEAFF. DNA for the CDR3: TGTGCCAGCAGCTTAGCGGCCAGGAGGGCAGGAACGAACACTGAAGCTTTCTTT.

The chain combines TRBV7-2 with TRBJ2-5; 9 nucleotides align to TRBD2. CDR1 and CDR2 (germline): SGHTA, FQGNSA. CDR3 length equals 16 residues. The V segment lost 1 base and the J segment 5 bases; nucleotides outside the gene matches: 8. CDR3 nucleotides: TGTGCCAGCAGCTTAGGACCTCTAGCGGGATTTGAGACCCAGTACTTC. Amino acid sequence: CASSLGPLAGFETQYF.

The V and J genes are TRBV19 and TRBJ2-1; 8 bases map to TRBD2. The CDR3 is 16 residues long. Germline V gene sequence: CDR1 LNHDA, CDR2 SQIVND (reference sequence). V lost 5 bases, J lost 0 bases, and 6 bases stayed unmatched. This chain's CDR3 is CASSPTAGASYNEQFF. The CDR3 DNA is TGTGCCAGTAGTCCGACAGCGGGAGCCTCCTACAATGAGCAGTTCTTC. Using reference TRBV19 and TRBJ2-1 for the parts outside the CDR3, the full variable domain is DGGITQSPKYLFRKEGQNVTLSCEQNLNHDAMYWYRQDPGQGLRLIYYSQIVNDFQKGDIAEGYSVSREKKESFPLTVTSAQKNPTAFYLCASSPTAGASYNEQFFGPGTRLTVL.

This chain uses TRBV29-1 with TRBJ2-3, with D perhaps matching TRBD2 (6 bases). The V end was cut by 8 bases, the J end by 0 bases, with 15 bases between. Germline values: CDR1 SQVTM, CDR2 ANQGSEA. The CDR3 has 14 residues. The DNA of the CDR3 is TGCAGCTGCTACGGGGGAGCTAGCACAGATACGCAGTATTTT. Amino acids: CSCYGGASTDTQYF.

The chain recombines TRBV7-8 with TRBJ1-2; possible D gene TRBD1, 5 bases. Germline CDR1 and CDR2: SGHVS and FQNEAQ. The CDR3 is made up of 13 amino acids. V was cut by 5 bases and J by 2 bases, with 9 bases left in between. The CDR3 region has the DNA TGTGCCAGCAGCCACCCAGGGAACTATGGCTACACCTTC. Its translation: CASSHPGNYGYTF.

V and J are TRBV15 and TRBJ1-3; D not certain. This CDR3 has 16 residues. Germline assignment: CDR1 LNHNV and CDR2 YYDKDF (reference sequence). Between the trimmed V and J ends, which lost 2 bases and 0 bases, there was a span of 11 bases. The CDR3 here is CATSRSPGSSGNTIYF. In DNA, the CDR3 is TGTGCCACCAGCAGATCCCCCGGGAGCTCTGGAAACACCATATATTTT.